This TCR beta chain was captured in a study of Ad26.COV2.S vaccination and SARS-CoV-2 variants. Sequenced by immunoSEQ multiplex PCR; TCRdb stores in-frame clones only, minus some. The table lists roughly 320,000 clones, about 86% of them singletons, with approximately 2% in the top ten. Germline values: CDR1 ENHRY, CDR2 SYGVKD. J gave up 2 bases and V 1 base, and 7 bases lay outside the gene matches. The CDR3 sequence is 16 residues long. The sample's treatment: around 19 received Ad26.COV2.S at low or high dose, single or two shots; roughly five received placebo; per-sample allocation not given. Sampling was done on day 63 after the first vaccine or placebo injection.

This clonotype originated in a person between 18 and 65 years old who received the Ad26.COV2.S COVID-19 vaccine or a placebo. The source was peripheral blood, collected in a trial of Ad26.COV2.S vaccine versus placebo. The chain couples TRBV10-3 to TRBJ2-7; TRBD1 aligns across 8 bases. The CDR3 nucleotides read TGTGCCATCAGTGAGTTAGAAAGGACAGGGACCTACGAGCAGTACTTC. Translated: CAISELERTGTYEQYF.